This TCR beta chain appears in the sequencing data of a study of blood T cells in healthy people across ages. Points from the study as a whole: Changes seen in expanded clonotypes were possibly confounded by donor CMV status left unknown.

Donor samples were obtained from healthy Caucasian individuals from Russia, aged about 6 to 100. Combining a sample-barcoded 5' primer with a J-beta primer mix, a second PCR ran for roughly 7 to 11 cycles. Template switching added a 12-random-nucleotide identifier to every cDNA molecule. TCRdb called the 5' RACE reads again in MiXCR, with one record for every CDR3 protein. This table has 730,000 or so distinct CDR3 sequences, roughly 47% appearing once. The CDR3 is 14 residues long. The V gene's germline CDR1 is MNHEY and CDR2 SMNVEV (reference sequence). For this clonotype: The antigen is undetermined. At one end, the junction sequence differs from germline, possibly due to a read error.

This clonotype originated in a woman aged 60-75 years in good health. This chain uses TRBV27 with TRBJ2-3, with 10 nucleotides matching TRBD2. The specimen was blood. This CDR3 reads CAGSPGTSVYGQYF. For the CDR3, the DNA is TGTGCCGGCAGTCCCGGGACTAGCGTATATGGGCAGTATTTT.